This T cell receptor (beta chain) originates from a study of Graves' ophthalmopathy and Graves' hyperthyroidism. RNA transcripts served as template for amplifying TCR beta CDR3 sequences. Amplification began with first-round RT-PCR using HTBI primers, then second-round multiplex PCR was performed. Each CDR3 protein is one row after TCRdb ran MiXCR on the multiplex PCR reads. The data contain about 1.1 million distinct CDR3 sequences, about 38% of them singletons. Trimming shortened V by 7 bases and J by 2 bases, and 12 bases separated the two germline ends. In germline, CDR1 is SQVTM, CDR2 ANQGSEA. The CDR3 totals 12 residues.

The receptor was isolated from an adult man with Graves' hyperthyroidism. The sample consisted of peripheral blood or thyroid tissue (not recorded which). This rearrangement joins TRBV29-1 to TRBJ2-7, with a possible D match to TRBD1 (6 bases). CDR3 amino acids: CSAATGTYEQYF. CDR3 nucleotides: TGCAGCGCCGCGACAGGCACCTACGAGCAGTACTTC.